This T cell receptor (beta chain) was recovered during a study of T-cell reconstitution after alpha-beta-depleted transplantation in children. TCRbeta library preparation incorporated unique molecular identifiers. TCRdb processed the PCR reads anew with MiXCR; each CDR3 protein has one entry. The table lists about 900,000 distinct CDR3 sequences, about 29% of them singletons. Per germline, CDR1 SQVTM and CDR2 ANQGSEA. Trimming removed 4 bases from V and 3 bases from J, with 9 bases in between. The CDR3 has 12 amino acids. This clonotype was seen a handful of times. The chain uses TRBV29-1 and TRBJ2-5, with unresolved D. The TCR comes from a boy younger than two who had a stem cell transplant for SCID, so the T cells may come from the graft donor. The sequencing here drew on PBMCs, mostly from graft donor cells, taken 360 days after TCRalphabeta/CD19-depleted stem cell transplant. The CDR3: CSVAGPKETQYF. In DNA, the CDR3 is TGCAGCGTTGCCGGACCCAAAGAGACCCAGTACTTC.